The 14 T cell receptor beta chains presented below share a single source sample, sequenced in a study of siplizumab effects on memory and regulatory T cells. Sequenced by immunoSEQ multiplex PCR; TCRdb stores in-frame clones only, minus some. The sample records about 87,000 clones, about 87% being singletons. The specimen was Tregs sorted from blood. The receptors were gathered from a human donor in good health.

In DNA form, the CDR3 reads TGTGCCAGCAGCAGGGGACAGGCGAACACTGAAGCTTTCTTT. Translated: CASSRGQANTEAFF. The V gene is TRBV5-5, the J gene TRBJ1-1; 8 positions agree with TRBD1. The CDR3 length is 14 residues. V lost 4 bases, J lost 1 base, and 3 bases stayed unmatched. The germline gives CDR1 SGHKS, CDR2 YYEKEE (reference sequence).

This chain links TRBV6-6 with TRBJ1-4; TRBD1 matches 10 bases. Germline lookup yields CDR1 MNHNY and CDR2 SVGAGI (reference sequence). After removal of 6 bases from V and 8 bases from J, the junction contained 6 bases not matched to a gene. CDR3 size: 14 residues. Here the CDR3 reads CASSGTGDGEKLFF. In DNA form, the CDR3 reads TGTGCCAGCAGCGGGACAGGGGATGGCGAAAAACTGTTTTTT.

J is TRBJ2-5 and V is TRBV7-9; 7 bases line up with TRBD2. Near its end, the DNA agrees better with TRBJ2-7, so the J call may be wrong. The CDR3 has 15 residues. From germline, CDR1 is SEHNR and CDR2 FQNEAQ (reference sequence). CDR3 region: CASSLREGTSYEQYF. Here the CDR3 DNA reads TGTGCCAGCAGCTTAAGGGAGGGTACGTCCTACGAGCAGTACTTC.

V gene TRBV28 combines with J gene TRBJ2-7, with TRBD1 identical over 8 bases. After removal of 7 bases from V and 7 bases from J, the junction contained 12 bases not matched to a gene. This CDR3 is built from 14 residues. Germline CDR1 is MDHEN and CDR2 is SYDVKM. The CDR3 DNA reads TGTGCCAGCACCGGACAGGGCATTGTTTGGGAGCAGTACTTC. This translates into CASTGQGIVWEQYF.

The CDR3 reads CASSIDHHPNTGELFF. CDR3 DNA sequence: TGTGCCAGTAGTATAGACCATCACCCGAACACCGGGGAGCTGTTTTTT. The chain is built from TRBV19 and TRBJ2-2; D is uncertain. The ends were cut back, 0 bases at V and 0 bases at J, with 8 bases in the middle. From germline, CDR1 is LNHDA and CDR2 SQIVND (reference sequence). The CDR3 is 16 amino acids. The full variable domain, its missing parts supplied by reference TRBV19 and TRBJ2-2, is DGGITQSPKYLFRKEGQNVTLSCEQNLNHDAMYWYRQDPGQGLRLIYYSQIVNDFQKGDIAEGYSVSREKKESFPLTVTSAQKNPTAFYLCASSIDHHPNTGELFFGEGSRLTVL.

The chain is built from TRBV12-5 and TRBJ2-2, with no clear D. The germline V gene has CDR1 LGHNT and CDR2 FRNRAP. The CDR3 contains 12 residues. Trimming shortened V by 4 bases and J by 7 bases, and 7 bases separated the two germline ends. The DNA for the CDR3 is TGTGCTAGTGGTTCGGCGAGCGGGGAGCTGTTTTTT. It is translated as CASGSASGELFF.

The chain uses TRBV27 and TRBJ1-2, with D perhaps matching TRBD1 (5 bases). The CDR3 is 15 amino acids. The germline V gene has CDR1 MNHEY and CDR2 SMNVEV (reference sequence). Trimming shortened V by 5 bases and J by 6 bases, and 19 bases separated the two germline ends. CDR3 residues: CASSGVWGIGDGYTF. DNA for the CDR3: TGTGCCAGCAGTGGAGTGTGGGGGATTGGAGATGGCTACACCTTC.

CDR3: CASSPRTGQNSPLHF. DNA of the CDR3: TGTGCCAGCAGCCCCCGGACAGGCCAAAATTCACCCCTCCACTTT. This rearrangement joins TRBV7-6 to TRBJ1-6, with 7 positions matching TRBD1. The CDR3 has 15 residues. The J segment lost 7 bases and the V segment lost 5 bases, leaving 8 bases of the junction unmatched. Germline V lookup: CDR1 SGHVS, CDR2 FNYEAQ.

This clone appeared a single time. The V and J genes are TRBV5-1 and TRBJ2-5, with D hard to call. V lost 0 bases to trimming and J lost 1 base, with 7 bases between them. Looked up from germline, CDR1 is SGHRS and CDR2 is YFSETQ. The CDR3 spans 14 residues. CDR3 residues: CASSLAGVQETQYF. CDR3 DNA sequence: TGCGCCAGCAGCTTGGCTGGGGTCCAAGAGACCCAGTACTTC.

The CDR3: CASSQDVMTGSFYGYTF. As DNA, the CDR3 is TGCGCCAGCAGCCAAGACGTTATGACAGGGTCTTTCTATGGCTACACCTTC. The chain uses TRBV4-1 and TRBJ1-2; 7 bases are shared with TRBD1. V trimming: 0 bases; J trimming: 4 bases; junction bases outside the gene matches: 11. This CDR3 is built from 17 residues. CDR1 is MGHRA and CDR2 is YSYEKL in the germline V gene.

V gene TRBV6-6 combines with J gene TRBJ2-3; TRBD2 agrees at 8 bases. After removal of 8 bases from V and 1 base from J, the junction contained 5 bases not matched to a gene. CDR1 is MNHNY, CDR2 SVGAGI, per germline (reference sequence). This CDR3 contains 14 residues. The DNA for the CDR3 is TGTGCCAGCCAGAGGCGGGGGGGCACAGATACGCAGTATTTT. This sequence encodes CASQRRGGTDTQYF.

The CDR3 DNA follows: TGTGCCTGGAGTGTATCAGGGCCCCCTGAAGCTTTCTTT. The encoded protein is CAWSVSGPPEAFF. The chain employs TRBV30 and TRBJ1-1; a weak D match, TRBD1 (5 bases). Germline V CDR1 and CDR2: GTSNPN, SVGIG (reference sequence). V was shortened by 0 bases and J by 6 bases, with 11 bases between the two germline ends. The CDR3 is 13 amino acids.

This clone was observed at least ten times. This rearrangement joins TRBV19 to TRBJ2-7; 10 bases are a match to TRBD1. Germline trimming cut 6 bases from V and 6 bases from J; bases unmatched to any gene: 8. The CDR3 runs to 14 residues. Germline values: CDR1 LNHDA, CDR2 SQIVND (reference sequence). The CDR3 protein is CASRSGDRGAEQYF. CDR3 coding DNA: TGTGCCAGTAGATCCGGGGACAGGGGAGCCGAGCAGTACTTC.

As to this clone: Other DNA variants within this sample encode the same CDR3. V gene TRBV5-1 combines with J gene TRBJ1-1, with a weak D call TRBD1 (5 bases). The ends were cut back, 2 bases at V and 2 bases at J, with 7 bases in the middle. The V gene's germline CDR1 is SGHRS and CDR2 YFSETQ. The CDR3 consists of 13 residues. CDR3 sequence (DNA): TGCGCCAGCAGCTTACAGGAAAACACTGAAGCTTTCTTT. This codes for CASSLQENTEAFF.